This T cell receptor beta chain was sequenced during a study of blood T cell repertoires in COVID-19. Study-level information: From the United States, Italy and Spain came samples of acute and convalescent COVID-19.

TCRdb's table, derived via immunoSEQ multiplex PCR, lists solely in-frame clones and lacks some. The sample includes some 260,000 clones, about 88% seen only once; the top ten take about 2.1%. The V gene end was trimmed by 5 bases and the J gene end by 6 bases; junction bases not matched to a gene: 12. This CDR3 has 16 amino acids. Per the germline V gene, CDR1 is LNHDA and CDR2 is SQIVND (reference sequence). The V and J genes are TRBV19 and TRBJ2-3; TRBD1 matches 9 bases. The sequencing input was peripheral blood. The source is a woman in her thirties or forties who had recovered from COVID-19. The CDR3 DNA is TGTGCCAGTAGTTTAGCAGGGACAGGGTTATCCGATACGCAGTATTTT. Translated: CASSLAGTGLSDTQYF.